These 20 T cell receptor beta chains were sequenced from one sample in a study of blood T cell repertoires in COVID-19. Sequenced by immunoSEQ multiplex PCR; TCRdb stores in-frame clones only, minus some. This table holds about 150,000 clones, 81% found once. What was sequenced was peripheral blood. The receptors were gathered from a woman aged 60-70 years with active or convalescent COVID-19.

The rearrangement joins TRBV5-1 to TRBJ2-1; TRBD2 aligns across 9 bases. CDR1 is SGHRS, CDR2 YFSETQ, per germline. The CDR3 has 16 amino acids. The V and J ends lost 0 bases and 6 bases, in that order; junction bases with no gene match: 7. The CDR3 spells CASSLGASGGLNEQFF. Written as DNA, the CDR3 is TGCGCCAGCAGCTTGGGGGCCAGCGGGGGGCTCAATGAGCAGTTCTTC.

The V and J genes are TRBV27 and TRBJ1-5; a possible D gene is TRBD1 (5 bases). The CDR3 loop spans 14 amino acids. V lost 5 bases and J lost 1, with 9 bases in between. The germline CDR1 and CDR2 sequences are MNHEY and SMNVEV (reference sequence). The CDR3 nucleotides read TGTGCCAGCAGTACAAGACAGAGCAATCAGCCCCAGCATTTT. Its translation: CASSTRQSNQPQHF.

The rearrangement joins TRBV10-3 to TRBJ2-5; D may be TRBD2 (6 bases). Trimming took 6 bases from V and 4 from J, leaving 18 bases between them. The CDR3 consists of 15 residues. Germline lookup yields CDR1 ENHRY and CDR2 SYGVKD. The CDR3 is CAIRGAGYPLETQYF. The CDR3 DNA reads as TGTGCCATCAGGGGAGCGGGCTACCCCCTAGAGACCCAGTACTTC.

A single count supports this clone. CDR3 DNA sequence: TGTGCCAGCAGTTTACCCGGCATCGGAGGACGCGAGCAGTACTTC. It translates to CASSLPGIGGREQYF. V and J are TRBV28 and TRBJ2-7, with D possibly matching TRBD2 (5 bases). The CDR3 has 15 amino acids. Deletions cut 2 bases from V and 6 bases from J, with 17 bases between. Germline V gene sequence: CDR1 MDHEN, CDR2 SYDVKM.

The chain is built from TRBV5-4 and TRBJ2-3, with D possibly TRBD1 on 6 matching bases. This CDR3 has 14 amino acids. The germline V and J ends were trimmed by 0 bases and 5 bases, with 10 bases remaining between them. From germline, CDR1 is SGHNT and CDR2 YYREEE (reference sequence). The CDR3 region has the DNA TGTGCCAGCAGCTTGGCAGGGGTGGAAGATACGCAGTATTTT. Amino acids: CASSLAGVEDTQYF.

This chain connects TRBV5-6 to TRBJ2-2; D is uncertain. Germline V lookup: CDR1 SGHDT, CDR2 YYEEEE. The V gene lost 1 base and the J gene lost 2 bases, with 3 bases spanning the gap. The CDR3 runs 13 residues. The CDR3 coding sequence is TGTGCCAGCAGCTTGCCAAACACCGGGGAGCTGTTTTTT. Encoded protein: CASSLPNTGELFF.

CDR3 sequence: CASRPTGYQETQYF. CDR3 DNA: TGTGCCAGCAGGCCGACAGGGTACCAAGAGACCCAGTACTTC. The chain has TRBV7-2 and TRBJ2-5; 7 bases match TRBD1. Germline assignment: CDR1 SGHTA and CDR2 FQGNSA. The CDR3 runs 14 residues. V shed 6 bases and J 0 bases; nucleotides not matched to a gene: 4.

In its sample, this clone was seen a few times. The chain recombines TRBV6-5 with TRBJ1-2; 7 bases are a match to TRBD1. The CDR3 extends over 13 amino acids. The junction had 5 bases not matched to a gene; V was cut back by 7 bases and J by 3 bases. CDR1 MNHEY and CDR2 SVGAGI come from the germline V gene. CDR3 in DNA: TGTGCCAGCATTCCAGACAGGGACTATGGCTACACCTTC. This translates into CASIPDRDYGYTF.

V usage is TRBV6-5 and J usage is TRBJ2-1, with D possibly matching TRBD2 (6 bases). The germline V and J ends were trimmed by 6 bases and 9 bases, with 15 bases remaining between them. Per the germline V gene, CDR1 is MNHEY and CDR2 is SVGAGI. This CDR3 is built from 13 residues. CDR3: CASSLRLDGEQFF. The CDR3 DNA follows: TGTGCCAGCAGCCTTAGACTAGACGGTGAGCAGTTCTTC.

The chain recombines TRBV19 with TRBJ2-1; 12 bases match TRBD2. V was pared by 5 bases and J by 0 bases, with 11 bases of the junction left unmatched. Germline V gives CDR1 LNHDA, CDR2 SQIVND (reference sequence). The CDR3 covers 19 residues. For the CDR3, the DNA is TGTGCCAGTAGTCACCCCCCCCCTAGCGGGAGGGCCTCCTACAATGAGCAGTTCTTC. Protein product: CASSHPPPSGRASYNEQFF. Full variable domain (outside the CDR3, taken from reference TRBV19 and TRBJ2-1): DGGITQSPKYLFRKEGQNVTLSCEQNLNHDAMYWYRQDPGQGLRLIYYSQIVNDFQKGDIAEGYSVSREKKESFPLTVTSAQKNPTAFYLCASSHPPPSGRASYNEQFFGPGTRLTVL.

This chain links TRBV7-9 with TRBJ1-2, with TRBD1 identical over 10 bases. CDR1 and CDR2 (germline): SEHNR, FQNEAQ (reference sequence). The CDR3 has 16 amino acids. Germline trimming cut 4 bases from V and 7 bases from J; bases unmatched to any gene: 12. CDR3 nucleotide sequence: TGTGCCAGCAGCTCACGATCCGGGACAGGGGATGGTGGCTACACCTTC. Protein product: CASSSRSGTGDGGYTF. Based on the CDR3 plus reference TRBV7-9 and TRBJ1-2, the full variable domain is DTGVSQNPRHKITKRGQNVTFRCDPISEHNRLYWYRQTLGQGPEFLTYFQNEAQLEKSRLLSDRFSAERPKGSFSTLEIQRTEQGDSAMYLCASSSRSGTGDGGYTFGSGTRLTVV.

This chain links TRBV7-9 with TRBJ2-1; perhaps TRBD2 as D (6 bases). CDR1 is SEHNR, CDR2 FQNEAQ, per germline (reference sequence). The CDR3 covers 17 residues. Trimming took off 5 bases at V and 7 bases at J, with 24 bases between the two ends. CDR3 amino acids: CASSLYGWDLGGNEQFF. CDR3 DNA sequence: TGTGCCAGCAGCCTTTATGGCTGGGACCTAGGAGGGAATGAGCAGTTCTTC.

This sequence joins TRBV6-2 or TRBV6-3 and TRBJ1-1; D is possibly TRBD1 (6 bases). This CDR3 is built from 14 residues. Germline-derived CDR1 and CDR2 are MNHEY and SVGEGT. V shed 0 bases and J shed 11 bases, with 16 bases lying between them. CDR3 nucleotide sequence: TGTGCCAGCAGTTACTCGTCCAGGGGCGGAAGGGCTTTCTTT. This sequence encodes CASSYSSRGGRAFF.

In DNA, the CDR3 is TGTGCCAGCAGCCAAGGTACGCAGATGGCTGAAGCTTTCTTT. This gives the protein CASSQGTQMAEAFF. The V call is TRBV3-1 (or the pseudogene TRBV3-2), the J call TRBJ1-1, with D hard to call. CDR1 and CDR2 (germline): LGHDT, YNNKEL (reference sequence). V lost 1 base to trimming and J lost 6 bases, with 12 bases between them. The CDR3 is 14 amino acids.

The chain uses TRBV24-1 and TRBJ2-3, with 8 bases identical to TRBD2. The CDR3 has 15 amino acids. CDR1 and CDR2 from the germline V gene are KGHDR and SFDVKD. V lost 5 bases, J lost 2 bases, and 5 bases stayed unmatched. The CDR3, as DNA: TGTGCCACCAGTGTACGCGGGGGGAACACAGATACGCAGTATTTT. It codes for CATSVRGGNTDTQYF.

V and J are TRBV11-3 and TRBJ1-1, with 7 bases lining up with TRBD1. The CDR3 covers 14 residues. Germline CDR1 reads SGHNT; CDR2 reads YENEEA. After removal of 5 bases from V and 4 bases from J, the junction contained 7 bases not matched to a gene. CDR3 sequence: CASSPRQGSTEAFF. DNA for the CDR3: TGTGCCAGCAGCCCCCGACAGGGATCCACTGAAGCTTTCTTT. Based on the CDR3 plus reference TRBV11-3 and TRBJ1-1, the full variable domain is EAGVVQSPRYKIIEKKQPVAFWCNPISGHNTLYWYLQNLGQGPELLIRYENEEAVDDSQLPKDRFSAERLKGVDSTLKIQPAELGDSAVYLCASSPRQGSTEAFFGQGTRLTVV.

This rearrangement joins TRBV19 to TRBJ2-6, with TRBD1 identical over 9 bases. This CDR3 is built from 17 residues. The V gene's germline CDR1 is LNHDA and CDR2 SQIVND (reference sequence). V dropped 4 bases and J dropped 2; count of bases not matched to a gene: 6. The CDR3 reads CASSKGTGSTGANVLTF. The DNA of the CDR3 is TGTGCCAGTAGTAAAGGGACAGGGTCAACTGGGGCCAACGTCCTGACTTTC.

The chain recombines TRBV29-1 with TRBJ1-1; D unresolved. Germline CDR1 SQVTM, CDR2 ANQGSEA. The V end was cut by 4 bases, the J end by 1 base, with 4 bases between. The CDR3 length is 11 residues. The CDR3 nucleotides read TGCAGCGTTGGCAGGAACACTGAAGCTTTCTTT. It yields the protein CSVGRNTEAFF.

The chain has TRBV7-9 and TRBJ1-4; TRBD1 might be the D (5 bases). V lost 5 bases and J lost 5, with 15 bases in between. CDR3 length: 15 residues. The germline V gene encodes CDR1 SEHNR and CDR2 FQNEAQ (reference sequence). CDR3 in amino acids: CASSQTGTDNEKLFF. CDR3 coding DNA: TGTGCCAGCAGCCAGACCGGGACTGACAATGAAAAACTGTTTTTT.

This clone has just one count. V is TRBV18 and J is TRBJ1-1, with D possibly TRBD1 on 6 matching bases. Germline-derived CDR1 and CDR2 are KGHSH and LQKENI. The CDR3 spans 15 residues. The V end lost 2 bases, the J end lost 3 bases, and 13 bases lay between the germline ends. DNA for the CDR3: TGTGCCAGCTCACCATTCACAGGGTCTGACACTGAAGCTTTCTTT. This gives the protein CASSPFTGSDTEAFF.